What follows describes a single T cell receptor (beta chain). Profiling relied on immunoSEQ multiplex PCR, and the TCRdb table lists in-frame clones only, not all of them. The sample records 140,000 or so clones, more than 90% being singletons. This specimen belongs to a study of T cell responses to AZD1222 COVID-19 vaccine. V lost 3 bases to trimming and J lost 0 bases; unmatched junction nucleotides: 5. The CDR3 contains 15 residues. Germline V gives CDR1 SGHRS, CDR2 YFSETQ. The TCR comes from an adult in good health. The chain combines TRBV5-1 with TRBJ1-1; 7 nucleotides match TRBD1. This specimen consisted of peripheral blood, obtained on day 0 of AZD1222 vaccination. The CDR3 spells CASSSTGDMNTEAFF. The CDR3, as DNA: TGCGCCAGCAGCTCCACAGGGGACATGAACACTGAAGCTTTCTTT.